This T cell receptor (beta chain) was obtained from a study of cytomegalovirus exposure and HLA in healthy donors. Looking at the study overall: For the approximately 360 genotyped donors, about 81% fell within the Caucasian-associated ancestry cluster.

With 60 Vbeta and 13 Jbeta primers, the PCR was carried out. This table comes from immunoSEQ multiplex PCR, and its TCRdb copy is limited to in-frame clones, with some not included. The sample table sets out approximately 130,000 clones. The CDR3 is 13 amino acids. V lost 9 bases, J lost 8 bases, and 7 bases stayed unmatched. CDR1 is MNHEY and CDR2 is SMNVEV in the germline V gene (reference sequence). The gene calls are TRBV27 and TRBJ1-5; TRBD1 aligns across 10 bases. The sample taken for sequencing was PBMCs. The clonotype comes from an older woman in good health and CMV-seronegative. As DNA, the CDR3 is TGTGCCAGTCGGACAGGGGGAGGTAAGCCCCAGCATTTT. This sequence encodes CASRTGGGKPQHF.